The 20 T cell receptor beta chains given below trace back to one sample, sequenced in a study of blood T cells in healthy people across ages. Primers used in a second PCR of roughly 6 to 12 cycles were a sample-barcoded 5' primer and a J-beta primer mix. MiXCR was run by TCRdb on the 5' RACE reads, yielding one entry per CDR3 protein. Altogether some 940,000 distinct CDR3 sequences are present, 25% to 30% being singletons, with the ten largest covering about 10%. The same data also went into a second study, on T cells of mothers and their children.

Specimen: blood. Every receptor here comes from a woman between 40 and 55 years old in good health.

This clonotype came up many times. The chain employs TRBV7-9 and TRBJ2-7; a weak D match, TRBD1 (6 bases). The CDR3 loop spans 13 amino acids. The V and J ends lost 2 bases and 6 bases respectively, with 11 bases between them. From germline, CDR1 is SEHNR and CDR2 FQNEAQ (reference sequence). Here the CDR3 reads CASSLTKQGEQYF. In DNA, the CDR3 is TGTGCCAGCAGCTTAACCAAACAGGGCGAGCAGTACTTC.

The rearrangement joins TRBV27 to TRBJ2-1; D is undetermined. Germline V gene lookup returns CDR1 MNHEY and CDR2 SMNVEV (reference sequence). V gave up 6 bases and J gave up 6 bases, with 9 bases separating them. The CDR3 spans 12 residues. CDR3 loop: CASRSRSNEQFF. CDR3 bases: TGTGCCAGCAGATCCCGGAGCAATGAGCAGTTCTTC.

This clonotype was counted once. Since a much larger clone is just one base distant, this may be a read error. This sequence joins TRBV10-3 and TRBJ2-7, with D unresolved. Trimming left V 4 bases short and J 7 bases short, with 14 bases between. CDR1 is ENHRY and CDR2 is SYGVKD in the germline V gene. This CDR3 is 13 amino acids long. CDR3 sequence reads: CAISASQSVEQYF. The CDR3 DNA sequence: TGTGCCATCAGTGCGTCCCAGAGTGTAGAGCAGTACTTC.

The rearrangement joins TRBV15 to TRBJ2-7; no definite D call. V lost 0 bases, J lost 5 bases, and 11 bases lay in between. The CDR3 has 14 amino acids. Germline loops: CDR1 LNHNV, CDR2 YYDKDF (reference sequence). The CDR3 loop is CATSREAQPDEQYF. The CDR3, as DNA: TGTGCCACCAGCAGAGAGGCACAGCCAGACGAGCAGTACTTC.

This clonotype has at least ten counts. This CDR3 reads CASSLVPSGGGYNEQFF. In DNA, the CDR3 is TGTGCCAGCAGCTTAGTCCCTAGCGGGGGAGGTTATAATGAGCAGTTCTTC. V and J are TRBV7-2 and TRBJ2-1; 10 bases fit TRBD2. Germline-derived CDR1 and CDR2 are SGHTA and FQGNSA. Losses at the gene ends were 1 base for V and 7 bases for J; bases not matched to a gene: 10. The CDR3 has 17 amino acids.

This clonotype was counted a few times. The CDR3 DNA reads as TGTGCCAGCAGTGGGGACGGGCACTCCTACGAGCAGTACTTC. This translates into CASSGDGHSYEQYF. The V gene is TRBV12-3 or TRBV12-4, the J gene TRBJ2-7, with D tentatively TRBD1 or TRBD2 (5 bases each). The CDR3 runs to 14 residues. Trimming took off 5 bases at V and 0 bases at J, with 11 bases between the two ends.

The chain has TRBV19 and TRBJ2-2; TRBD1 agrees at 7 bases. The CDR3 totals 16 residues. V trimming: 5 bases; J trimming: 6 bases; junction bases outside the gene matches: 12. Germline V gene lookup returns CDR1 LNHDA and CDR2 SQIVND (reference sequence). CDR3 region: CASSSPGGMRSGELFF. The CDR3 DNA reads as TGTGCCAGTAGTTCCCCAGGGGGAATGAGGTCCGGGGAGCTGTTTTTT.

The chain is built from TRBV3-1 and TRBJ2-7; 9 nucleotides align to TRBD2. The CDR3 is 19 residues long. V dropped 3 bases and J dropped 0; count of bases not matched to a gene: 15. CDR1 LGHDT and CDR2 YNNKEL come from the germline V gene (reference sequence). CDR3 sequence reads: CASSHTSGGIKIYSYEQYF. The CDR3 bases are TGTGCCAGCAGCCATACCAGCGGGGGGATAAAGATCTACTCCTACGAGCAGTACTTC.

This clonotype came up many times. The chain uses TRBV12-3 or TRBV12-4 and TRBJ2-7; D not certain. The CDR3 is 13 residues long. V gave up 3 bases and J gave up 2 bases, with 8 bases separating them. The CDR3 protein is CASSFWFPYEQYF. The CDR3 coding sequence is TGTGCCAGCAGTTTCTGGTTTCCCTACGAGCAGTACTTC.

This chain joins TRBV15 and TRBJ2-7; 7 bases match TRBD1. V was pared by 1 base and J by 3 bases, with 9 bases of the junction left unmatched. Germline V CDR1 and CDR2: LNHNV, YYDKDF (reference sequence). The CDR3 sequence is 16 residues long. Written as DNA, the CDR3 is TGTGCCACCAGCAGAGGGGACAGAGAAAAATTCTACGAGCAGTACTTC. Its protein is CATSRGDREKFYEQYF.

The genes are TRBV5-5 and TRBJ1-2, with TRBD1 matching 7 bases. V was clipped by 4 bases and J by 0 bases; unmatched bases: 9. From germline, CDR1 is SGHKS and CDR2 YYEKEE (reference sequence). The CDR3 is made up of 16 amino acids. The CDR3 DNA reads TGTGCCAGCAGCGGAGGATCAGGGGGGACTAACTATGGCTACACCTTC. Translated: CASSGGSGGTNYGYTF.

The chain couples TRBV5-8 to TRBJ2-1; D is unclear. Trimming shortened V by 3 bases and J by 5 bases, and 12 bases separated the two germline ends. The CDR3 covers 14 residues. Per the germline V gene, CDR1 is SGHTS and CDR2 is YDEGEE. CDR3 in amino acids: CASSWPNRNNEQFF. CDR3 DNA sequence: TGTGCCAGCAGCTGGCCTAACAGAAACAATGAGCAGTTCTTC.

CDR3 bases: TGTGCCAGCAGCTTGGACAGCAACCCATATGGCTACACCTTC. As protein: CASSLDSNPYGYTF. The J gene is TRBJ1-2, the V gene TRBV5-5; D is unclear. Trimming took off 0 bases at V and 5 bases at J, with 11 bases between the two ends. The CDR3 has 14 residues. Looked up from germline, CDR1 is SGHKS and CDR2 is YYEKEE (reference sequence).

This clonotype appeared many times. The chain has TRBV5-1 and TRBJ2-3, with 8 bases lining up with TRBD1. J lost 3 bases, V lost 4 bases, and 7 bases had no gene match. The CDR3 consists of 15 residues. In germline, CDR1 is SGHRS, CDR2 YFSETQ. This chain's CDR3 is CASSVQGAETDTQYF. DNA for the CDR3: TGCGCCAGCAGCGTGCAGGGGGCGGAGACAGATACGCAGTATTTT.

As to this clonotype: The junction shows a germline mismatch at one end, possibly a read error. The CDR3 here is CSARDGTENTEAFF. The DNA of the CDR3 is TGCAGTGCGAGAGATGGGACAGAGAACACTGAAGCTTTCTTT. The gene calls are TRBV20-1 and TRBJ1-1; 7 bases agree with TRBD1. CDR1 and CDR2 (germline): DFQATT, SNEGSKA (reference sequence). CDR3 length equals 14 residues.

This clonotype was picked up many times. The V and J genes are TRBV9 and TRBJ2-7; tentative D call: TRBD2 (6 bases). Germline V gene lookup returns CDR1 SGDLS and CDR2 YYNGEE. V dropped 2 bases and J dropped 3 bases, with 15 bases sitting between them. The CDR3 is 15 residues long. CDR3 DNA sequence: TGTGCCAGCAGCGTCGACGGGACTGACTTCTACGAGCAGTACTTC. Translated, it gives CASSVDGTDFYEQYF.

This clonotype was seen ten or more times. The genes are TRBV6-5 and TRBJ2-7; D unclear. Germline CDR1 is MNHEY and CDR2 is SVGAGI. CDR3 length equals 13 residues. Deletions cut 2 bases from V and 6 bases from J, with 11 bases between. The CDR3 protein is CASSYQGASEQYF. CDR3 bases: TGTGCCAGCAGTTACCAAGGAGCCTCCGAGCAGTACTTC.

This clonotype was seen many times. V and J are TRBV28 and TRBJ2-7; a possible D gene is TRBD1 (6 bases). Germline V gene sequence: CDR1 MDHEN, CDR2 SYDVKM. CDR3 length: 15 amino acids. V was clipped by 8 bases and J by 0 bases, with 17 bases between them. CDR3 sequence (DNA): TGTGCCAGCGAACAAGAACAGGGATTCTCCTACGAGCAGTACTTC. Translated: CASEQEQGFSYEQYF. Complete variable domain (other parts from reference TRBV28 and TRBJ2-7): DVKVTQSSRYLVKRTGEKVFLECVQDMDHENMFWYRQDPGLGLRLIYFSYDVKMKEKGDIPEGYSVSREKKERFSLILESASTNQTSMYLCASEQEQGFSYEQYFGPGTRLTVT.

The chain carries TRBV9 and TRBJ1-4; no clear D. Germline lookup yields CDR1 SGDLS and CDR2 YYNGEE. This CDR3 is built from 14 residues. V shed 4 bases and J shed 16 bases, with 23 bases lying between them. The CDR3 loop reads CASSKDSTTDTQFF. As DNA, the CDR3 is TGTGCCAGCAGCAAGGACTCTACCACAGATACGCAGTTTTTT.

The rearrangement joins TRBV20-1 to TRBJ1-1; 8 bases match TRBD1. The ends lost 4 bases at V and 9 bases at J; junction bases unmatched: 7. The germline gives CDR1 DFQATT, CDR2 SNEGSKA (reference sequence). This CDR3 region has 12 residues. CDR3 in DNA: TGCAGTGCTACTCGACAGGGGACCCAAGCTTTCTTT. Its translation is CSATRQGTQAFF.